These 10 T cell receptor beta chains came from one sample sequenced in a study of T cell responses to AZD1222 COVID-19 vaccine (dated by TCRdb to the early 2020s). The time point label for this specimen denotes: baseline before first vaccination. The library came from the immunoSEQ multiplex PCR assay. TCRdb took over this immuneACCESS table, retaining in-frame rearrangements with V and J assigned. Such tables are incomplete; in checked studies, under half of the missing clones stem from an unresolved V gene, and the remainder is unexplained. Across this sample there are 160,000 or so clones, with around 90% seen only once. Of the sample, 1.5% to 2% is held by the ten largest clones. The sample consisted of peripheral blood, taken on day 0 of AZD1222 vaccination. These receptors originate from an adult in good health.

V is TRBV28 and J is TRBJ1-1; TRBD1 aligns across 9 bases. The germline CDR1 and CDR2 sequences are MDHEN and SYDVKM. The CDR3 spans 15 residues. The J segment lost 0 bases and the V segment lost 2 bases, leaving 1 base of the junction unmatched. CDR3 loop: CASSLGTGMNTEAFF. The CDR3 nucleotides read TGTGCCAGCAGTTTAGGGACAGGGATGAACACTGAAGCTTTCTTT.

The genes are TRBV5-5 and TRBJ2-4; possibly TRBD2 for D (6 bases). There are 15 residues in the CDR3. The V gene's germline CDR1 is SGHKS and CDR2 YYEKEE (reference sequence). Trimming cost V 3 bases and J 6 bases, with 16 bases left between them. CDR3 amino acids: CASSSEDREINIQYF. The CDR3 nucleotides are TGTGCCAGCAGCTCTGAAGACCGGGAGATAAACATTCAGTACTTC.

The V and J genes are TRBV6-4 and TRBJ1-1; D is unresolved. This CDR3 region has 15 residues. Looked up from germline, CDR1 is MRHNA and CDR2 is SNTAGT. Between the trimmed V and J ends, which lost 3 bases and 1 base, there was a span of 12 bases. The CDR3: CASSEGSAENTEAFF. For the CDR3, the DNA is TGTGCCAGCAGTGAGGGTTCGGCTGAGAACACTGAAGCTTTCTTT.

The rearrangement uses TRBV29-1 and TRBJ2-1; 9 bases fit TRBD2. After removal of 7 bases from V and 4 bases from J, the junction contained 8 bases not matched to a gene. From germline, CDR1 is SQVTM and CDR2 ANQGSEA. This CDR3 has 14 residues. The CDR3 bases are TGCAGCGGGGAACTAGCGGGCGTGTACAATGAGCAGTTCTTC. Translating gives CSGELAGVYNEQFF.

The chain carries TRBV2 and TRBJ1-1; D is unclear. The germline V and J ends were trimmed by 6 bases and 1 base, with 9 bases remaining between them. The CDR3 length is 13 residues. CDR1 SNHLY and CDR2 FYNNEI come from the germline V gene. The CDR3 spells CASSRSQNTEAFF. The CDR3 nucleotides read TGTGCCAGCAGCAGGAGTCAGAACACTGAAGCTTTCTTT.

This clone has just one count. CDR3 nucleotide sequence: TGCGCCAGCAGCTTGGAGTTCCCCTACGAGCAGTACTTC. Residues: CASSLEFPYEQYF. The V and J genes are TRBV5-1 and TRBJ2-7; unclear D gene. Germline loops: CDR1 SGHRS, CDR2 YFSETQ. V shed 0 bases and J shed 2 bases, with 6 bases lying between them. The CDR3 contains 13 residues.

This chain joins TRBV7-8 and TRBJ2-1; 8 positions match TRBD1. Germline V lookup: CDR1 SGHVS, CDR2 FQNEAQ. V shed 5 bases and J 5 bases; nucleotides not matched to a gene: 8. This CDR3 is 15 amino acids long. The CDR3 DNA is TGTGCCAGCAGCCCTCGGACAGGGATGAACAATGAGCAGTTCTTC. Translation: CASSPRTGMNNEQFF.

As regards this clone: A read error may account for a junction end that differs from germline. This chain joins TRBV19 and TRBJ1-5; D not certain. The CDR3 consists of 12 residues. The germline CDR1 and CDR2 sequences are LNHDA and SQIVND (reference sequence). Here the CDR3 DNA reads TGTGCCAGTAGCATAGTAGGTCAGCCCCAGCATTTT. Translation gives CASSIVGQPQHF.

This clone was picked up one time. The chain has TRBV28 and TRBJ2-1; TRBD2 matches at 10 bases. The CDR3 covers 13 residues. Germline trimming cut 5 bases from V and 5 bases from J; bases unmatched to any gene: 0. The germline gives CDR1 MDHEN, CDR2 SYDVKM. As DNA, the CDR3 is TGTGCCAGCAGTAGCGGGAGGGACAATGAGCAGTTCTTC. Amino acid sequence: CASSSGRDNEQFF.

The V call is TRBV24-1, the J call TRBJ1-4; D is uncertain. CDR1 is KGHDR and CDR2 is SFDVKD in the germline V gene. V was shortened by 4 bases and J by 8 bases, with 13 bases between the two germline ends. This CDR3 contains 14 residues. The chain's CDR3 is CATSESHGEEKLFF. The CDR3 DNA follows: TGTGCCACCAGTGAGTCACATGGAGAGGAAAAACTGTTTTTT.